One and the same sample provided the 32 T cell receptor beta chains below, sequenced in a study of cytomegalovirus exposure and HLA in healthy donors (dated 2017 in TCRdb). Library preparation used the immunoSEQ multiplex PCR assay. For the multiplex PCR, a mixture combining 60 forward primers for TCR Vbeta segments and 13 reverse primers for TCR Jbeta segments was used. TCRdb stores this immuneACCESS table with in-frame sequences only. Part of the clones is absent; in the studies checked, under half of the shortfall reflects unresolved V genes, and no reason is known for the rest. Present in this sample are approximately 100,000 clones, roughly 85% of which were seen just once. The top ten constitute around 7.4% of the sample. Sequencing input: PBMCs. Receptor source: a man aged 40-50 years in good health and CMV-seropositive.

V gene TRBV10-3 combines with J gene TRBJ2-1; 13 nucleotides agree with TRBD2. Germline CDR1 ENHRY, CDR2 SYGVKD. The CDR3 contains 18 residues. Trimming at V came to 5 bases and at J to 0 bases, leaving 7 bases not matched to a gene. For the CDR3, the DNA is TGTGCCATCAGTAGGACTAGCGGGGGCCGTAGCTCCTACAATGAGCAGTTCTTC. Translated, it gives CAISRTSGGRSSYNEQFF.

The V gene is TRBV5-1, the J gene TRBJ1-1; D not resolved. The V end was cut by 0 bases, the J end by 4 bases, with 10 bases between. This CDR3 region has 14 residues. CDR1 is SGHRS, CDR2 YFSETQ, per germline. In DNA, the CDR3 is TGCGCCAGCAGCTTGGGGGTGTGGAGCACTGAAGCTTTCTTT. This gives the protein CASSLGVWSTEAFF.

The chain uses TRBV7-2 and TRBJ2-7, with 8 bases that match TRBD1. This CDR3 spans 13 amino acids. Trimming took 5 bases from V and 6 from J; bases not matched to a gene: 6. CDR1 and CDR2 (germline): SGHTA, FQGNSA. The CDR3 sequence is CASSLRTGREQYF. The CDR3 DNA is TGTGCCAGCAGCCTCCGGACAGGGCGCGAGCAGTACTTC.

In DNA form, the CDR3 reads TGTGCCAGCAGCGAAATTGTGGGGGGAAGGAATGAGCAGTTCTTC. Translating gives CASSEIVGGRNEQFF. The chain employs TRBV11-3 and TRBJ2-1; possible D gene TRBD2, 6 bases. Germline values: CDR1 SGHNT, CDR2 YENEEA. Trimming took off 5 bases at V and 7 bases at J, with 18 bases between the two ends. The CDR3 runs 15 residues.

CDR3 sequence (DNA): TGCGCCAGCAGCTTGGGCCTCAGGGAGGCCCCTAATGAAAAACTGTTTTTT. This encodes CASSLGLREAPNEKLFF. The gene calls are TRBV5-1 and TRBJ1-4; D possibly corresponds to TRBD1 (5 bases). CDR1 is SGHRS and CDR2 is YFSETQ in the germline V gene. This CDR3 spans 17 amino acids. V was cut by 0 bases and J by 3 bases, with 15 bases left in between.

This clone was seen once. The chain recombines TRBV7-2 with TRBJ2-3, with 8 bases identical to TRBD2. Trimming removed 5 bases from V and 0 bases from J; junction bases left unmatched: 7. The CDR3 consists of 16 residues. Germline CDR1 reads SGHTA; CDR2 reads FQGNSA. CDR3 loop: CASSPLAGRSTDTQYF. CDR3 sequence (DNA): TGTGCCAGCAGCCCGTTAGCGGGACGTAGCACAGATACGCAGTATTTT.

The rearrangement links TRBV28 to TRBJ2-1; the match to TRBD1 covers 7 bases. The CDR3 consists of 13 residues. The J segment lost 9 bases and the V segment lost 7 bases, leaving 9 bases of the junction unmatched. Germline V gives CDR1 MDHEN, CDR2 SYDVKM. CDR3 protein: CASTPGQQTEQFF. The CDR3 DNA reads TGTGCCAGCACTCCGGGACAGCAGACTGAGCAGTTCTTC. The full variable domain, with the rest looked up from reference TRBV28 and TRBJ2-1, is DVKVTQSSRYLVKRTGEKVFLECVQDMDHENMFWYRQDPGLGLRLIYFSYDVKMKEKGDIPEGYSVSREKKERFSLILESASTNQTSMYLCASTPGQQTEQFFGPGTRLTVL.

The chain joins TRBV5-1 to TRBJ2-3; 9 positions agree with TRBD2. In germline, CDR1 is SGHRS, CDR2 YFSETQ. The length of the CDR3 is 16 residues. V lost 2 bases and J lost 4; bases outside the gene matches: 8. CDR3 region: CASSFKAGGPADTQYF. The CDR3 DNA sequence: TGCGCCAGCAGCTTTAAGGCGGGGGGGCCGGCAGATACGCAGTATTTT.

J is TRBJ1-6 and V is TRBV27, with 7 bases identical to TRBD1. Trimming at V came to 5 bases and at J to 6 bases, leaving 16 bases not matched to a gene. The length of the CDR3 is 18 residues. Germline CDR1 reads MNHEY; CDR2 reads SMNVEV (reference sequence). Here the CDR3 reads CASSPEFRNRGVNSPLHF. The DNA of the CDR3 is TGTGCCAGCAGTCCCGAGTTCCGTAACAGGGGAGTTAATTCACCCCTCCACTTT.

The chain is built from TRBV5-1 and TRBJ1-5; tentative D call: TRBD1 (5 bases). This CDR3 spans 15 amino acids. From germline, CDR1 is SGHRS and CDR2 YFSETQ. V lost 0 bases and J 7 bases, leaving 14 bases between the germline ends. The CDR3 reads CASSLAGRAGQPQHF. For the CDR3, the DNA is TGCGCCAGCAGCTTGGCGGGCAGGGCAGGCCAGCCCCAGCATTTT. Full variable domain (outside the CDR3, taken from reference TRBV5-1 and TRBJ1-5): KAGVTQTPRYLIKTRGQQVTLSCSPISGHRSVSWYQQTPGQGLQFLFEYFSETQRNKGNFPGRFSGRQFSNSRSEMNVSTLELGDSALYLCASSLAGRAGQPQHFGDGTRLSIL.

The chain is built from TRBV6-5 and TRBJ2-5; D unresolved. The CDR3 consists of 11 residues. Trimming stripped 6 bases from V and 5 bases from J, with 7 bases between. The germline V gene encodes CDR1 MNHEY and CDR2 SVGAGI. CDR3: CASSPLETQYF. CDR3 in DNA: TGTGCCAGCAGCCCCCTCGAGACCCAGTACTTC.

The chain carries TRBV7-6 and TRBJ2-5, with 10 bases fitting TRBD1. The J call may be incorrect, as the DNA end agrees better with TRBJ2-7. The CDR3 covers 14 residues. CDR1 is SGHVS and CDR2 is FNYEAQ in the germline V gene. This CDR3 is CASSPGQGAYEQYF. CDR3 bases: TGTGCCAGCAGCCCAGGACAGGGGGCCTACGAGCAGTACTTC.

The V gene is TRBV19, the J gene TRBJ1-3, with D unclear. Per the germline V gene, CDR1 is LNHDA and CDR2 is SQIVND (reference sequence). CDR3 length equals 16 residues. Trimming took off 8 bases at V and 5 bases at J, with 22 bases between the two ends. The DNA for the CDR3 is TGTGCCAGTTCTCCTCAATTGGGGAGGGTAAGAAACACCATATATTTT. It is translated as CASSPQLGRVRNTIYF.

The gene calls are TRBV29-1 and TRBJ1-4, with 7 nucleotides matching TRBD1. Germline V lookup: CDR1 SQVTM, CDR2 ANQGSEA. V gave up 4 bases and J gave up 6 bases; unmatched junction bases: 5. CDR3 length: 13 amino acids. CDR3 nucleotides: TGCAGCGTTGGACAGGGTCCGTATGAAAAACTGTTTTTT. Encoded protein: CSVGQGPYEKLFF.

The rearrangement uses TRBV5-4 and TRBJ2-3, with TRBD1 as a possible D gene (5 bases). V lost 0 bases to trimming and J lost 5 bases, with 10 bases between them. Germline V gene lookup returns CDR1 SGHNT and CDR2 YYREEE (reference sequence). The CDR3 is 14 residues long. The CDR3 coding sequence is TGTGCCAGCAGCTTGGAGGGGCCGGGAGATACGCAGTATTTT. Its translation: CASSLEGPGDTQYF.

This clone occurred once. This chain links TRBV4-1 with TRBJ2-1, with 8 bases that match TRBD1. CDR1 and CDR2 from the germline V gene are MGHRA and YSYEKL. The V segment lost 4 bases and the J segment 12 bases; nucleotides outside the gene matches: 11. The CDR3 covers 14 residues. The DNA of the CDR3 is TGCGCCAGCAGCCTCCCAGGACAGGGTTTGGTGCAGTTCTTC. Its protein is CASSLPGQGLVQFF.

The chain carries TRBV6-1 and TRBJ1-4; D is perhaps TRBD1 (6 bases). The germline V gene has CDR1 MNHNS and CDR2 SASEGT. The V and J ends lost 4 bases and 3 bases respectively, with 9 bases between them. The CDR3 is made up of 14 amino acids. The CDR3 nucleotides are TGTGCCAGCAGTGCGGGACACTCTAATGAAAAACTGTTTTTT. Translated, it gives CASSAGHSNEKLFF.

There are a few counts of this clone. The CDR3 region has the DNA TGTGCCAGCTCAATTTTGACAACGTACCAAGAGACCCAGTACTTC. Protein sequence: CASSILTTYQETQYF. The V and J genes are TRBV18 and TRBJ2-5; D is ambiguous. The CDR3 is 15 amino acids. Germline V gene sequence: CDR1 KGHSH, CDR2 LQKENI. V dropped 5 bases and J dropped 0 bases, with 13 bases sitting between them.

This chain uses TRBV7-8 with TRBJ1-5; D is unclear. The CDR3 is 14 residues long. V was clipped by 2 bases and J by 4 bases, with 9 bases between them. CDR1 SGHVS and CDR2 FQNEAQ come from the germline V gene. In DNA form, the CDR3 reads TGTGCCAGCAGCTTATATGGCACGAATCAGCCCCAGCATTTT. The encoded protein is CASSLYGTNQPQHF. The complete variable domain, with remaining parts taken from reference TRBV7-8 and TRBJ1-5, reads GAGVSQSPRYKVAKRGQDVALRCDPISGHVSLFWYQQALGQGPEFLTYFQNEAQLDKSGLPSDRFFAERPEGSVSTLKIQRTQQEDSAVYLCASSLYGTNQPQHFGDGTRLSIL.

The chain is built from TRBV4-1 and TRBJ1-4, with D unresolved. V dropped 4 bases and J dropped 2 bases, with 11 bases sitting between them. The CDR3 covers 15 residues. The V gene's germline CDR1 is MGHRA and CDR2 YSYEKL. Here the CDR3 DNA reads TGCGCCAGCAGCCCGCACCCGGTCACTAATGAAAAACTGTTTTTT. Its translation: CASSPHPVTNEKLFF.

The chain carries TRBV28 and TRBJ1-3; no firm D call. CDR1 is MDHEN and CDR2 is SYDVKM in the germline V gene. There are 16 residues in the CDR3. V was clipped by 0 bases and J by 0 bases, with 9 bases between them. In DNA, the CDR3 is TGTGCCAGCAGTTTATGGGGAGATCGCTCTGGAAACACCATATATTTT. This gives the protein CASSLWGDRSGNTIYF.

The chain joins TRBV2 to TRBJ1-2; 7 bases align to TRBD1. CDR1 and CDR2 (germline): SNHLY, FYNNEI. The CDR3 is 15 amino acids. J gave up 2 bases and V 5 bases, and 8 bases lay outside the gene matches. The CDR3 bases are TGTGCCAGCAGTTCTATACAGGGGTCCAACTATGGCTACACCTTC. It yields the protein CASSSIQGSNYGYTF.

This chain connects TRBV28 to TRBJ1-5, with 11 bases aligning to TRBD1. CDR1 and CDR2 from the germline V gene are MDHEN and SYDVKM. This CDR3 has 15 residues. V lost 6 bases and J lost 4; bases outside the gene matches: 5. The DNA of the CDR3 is TGTGCCAGCAGCCCCGGGACAGGGGGTAATCAGCCCCAGCATTTT. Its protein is CASSPGTGGNQPQHF.

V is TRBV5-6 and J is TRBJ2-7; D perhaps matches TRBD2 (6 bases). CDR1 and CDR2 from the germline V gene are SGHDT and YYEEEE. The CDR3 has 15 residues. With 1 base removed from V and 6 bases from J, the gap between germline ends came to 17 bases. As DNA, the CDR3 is TGTGCCAGCAGCTTGACGAGCGGGCCTCCTAGCGAGCAGTACTTC. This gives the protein CASSLTSGPPSEQYF.

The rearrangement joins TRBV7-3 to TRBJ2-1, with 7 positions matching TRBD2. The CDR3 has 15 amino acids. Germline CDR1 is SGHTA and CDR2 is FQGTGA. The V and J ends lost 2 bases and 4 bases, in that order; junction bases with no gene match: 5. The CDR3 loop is CASSLSGGRYNEQFF. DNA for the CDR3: TGTGCCAGCAGCTTATCCGGGGGGAGATACAATGAGCAGTTCTTC.

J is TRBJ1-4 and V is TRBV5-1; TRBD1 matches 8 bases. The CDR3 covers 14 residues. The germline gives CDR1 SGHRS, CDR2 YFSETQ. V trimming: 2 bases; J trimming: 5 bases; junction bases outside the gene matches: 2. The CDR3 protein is CASSLRTGNEKLFF. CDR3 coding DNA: TGCGCCAGCAGCTTAAGGACAGGGAATGAAAAACTGTTTTTT.

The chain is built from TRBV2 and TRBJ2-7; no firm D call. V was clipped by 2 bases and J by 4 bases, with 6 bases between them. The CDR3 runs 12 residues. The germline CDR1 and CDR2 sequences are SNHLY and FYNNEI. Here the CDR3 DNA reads TGTGCCAGCAGTGAAACGGAGTACGAGCAGTACTTC. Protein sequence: CASSETEYEQYF.

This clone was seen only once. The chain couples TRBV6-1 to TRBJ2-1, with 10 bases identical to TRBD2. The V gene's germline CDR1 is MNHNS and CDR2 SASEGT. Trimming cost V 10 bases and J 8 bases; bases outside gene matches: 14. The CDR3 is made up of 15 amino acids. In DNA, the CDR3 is TGTGCCACCCGCCAAACTAGCGGGAAGGGGTATGAGCAGTTCTTC. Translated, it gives CATRQTSGKGYEQFF.

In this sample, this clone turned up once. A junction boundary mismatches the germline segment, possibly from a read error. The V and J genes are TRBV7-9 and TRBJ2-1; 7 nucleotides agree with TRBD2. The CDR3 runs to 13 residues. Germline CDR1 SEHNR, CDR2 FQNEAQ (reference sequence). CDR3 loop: CSSMTSSYNEQFF. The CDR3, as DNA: TGTTCCAGCATGACTAGCAGCTACAATGAGCAGTTCTTC. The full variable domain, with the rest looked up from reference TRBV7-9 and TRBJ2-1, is DTGVSQNPRHKITKRGQNVTFRCDPISEHNRLYWYRQTLGQGPEFLTYFQNEAQLEKSRLLSDRFSAERPKGSFSTLEIQRTEQGDSAMYLCSSMTSSYNEQFFGPGTRLTVL.

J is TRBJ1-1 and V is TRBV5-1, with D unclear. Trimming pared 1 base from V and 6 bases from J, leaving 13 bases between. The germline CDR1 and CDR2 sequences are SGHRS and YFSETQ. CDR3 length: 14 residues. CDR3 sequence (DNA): TGCGCCAGCAGCTTGCCCACGGGTGCCTCTGAAGCTTTCTTT. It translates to CASSLPTGASEAFF.

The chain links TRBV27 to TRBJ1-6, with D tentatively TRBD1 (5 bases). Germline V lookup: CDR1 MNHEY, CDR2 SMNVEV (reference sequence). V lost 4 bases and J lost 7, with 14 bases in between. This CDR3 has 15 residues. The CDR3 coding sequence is TGTGCCAGCAGTTCCTGGGACTCCTTAAATTCACCCCTCCACTTT. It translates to CASSSWDSLNSPLHF.

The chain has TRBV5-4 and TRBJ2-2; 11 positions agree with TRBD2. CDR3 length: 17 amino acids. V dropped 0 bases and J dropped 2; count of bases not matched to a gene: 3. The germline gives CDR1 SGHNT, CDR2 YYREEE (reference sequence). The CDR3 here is CASSLGGLAVNTGELFF. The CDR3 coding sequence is TGTGCCAGCAGCTTGGGGGGACTAGCGGTAAACACCGGGGAGCTGTTTTTT.